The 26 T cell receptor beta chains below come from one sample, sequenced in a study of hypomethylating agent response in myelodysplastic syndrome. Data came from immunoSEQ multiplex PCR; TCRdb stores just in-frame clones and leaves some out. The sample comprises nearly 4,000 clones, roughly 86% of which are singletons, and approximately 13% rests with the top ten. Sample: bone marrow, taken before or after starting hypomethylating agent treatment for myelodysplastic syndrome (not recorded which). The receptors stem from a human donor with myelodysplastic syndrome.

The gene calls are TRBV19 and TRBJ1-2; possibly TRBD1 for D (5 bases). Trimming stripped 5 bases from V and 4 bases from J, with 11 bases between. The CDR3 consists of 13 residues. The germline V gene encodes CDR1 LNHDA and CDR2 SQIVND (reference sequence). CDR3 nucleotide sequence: TGTGCCAGTAGTCAAGCGGGGCGCTATGGCTACACCTTC. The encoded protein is CASSQAGRYGYTF. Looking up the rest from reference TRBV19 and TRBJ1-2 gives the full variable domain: DGGITQSPKYLFRKEGQNVTLSCEQNLNHDAMYWYRQDPGQGLRLIYYSQIVNDFQKGDIAEGYSVSREKKESFPLTVTSAQKNPTAFYLCASSQAGRYGYTFGSGTRLTVV.

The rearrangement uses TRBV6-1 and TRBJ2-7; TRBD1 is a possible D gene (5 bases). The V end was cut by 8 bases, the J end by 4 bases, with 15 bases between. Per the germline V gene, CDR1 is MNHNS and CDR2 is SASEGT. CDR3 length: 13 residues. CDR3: CASGASTKYEQYF. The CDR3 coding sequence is TGTGCCAGCGGGGCCAGCACCAAGTACGAGCAGTACTTC.

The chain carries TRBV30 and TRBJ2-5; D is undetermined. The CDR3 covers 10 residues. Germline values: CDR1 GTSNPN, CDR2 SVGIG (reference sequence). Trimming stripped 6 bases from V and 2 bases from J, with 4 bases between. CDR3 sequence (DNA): TGTGCCTGCAAACAAGAGACCCAGTACTTC. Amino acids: CACKQETQYF.

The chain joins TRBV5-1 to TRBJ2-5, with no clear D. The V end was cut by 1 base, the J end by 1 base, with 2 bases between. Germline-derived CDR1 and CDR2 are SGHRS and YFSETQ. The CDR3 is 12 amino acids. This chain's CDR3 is CASSLPQETQYF. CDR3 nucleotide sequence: TGCGCCAGCAGCTTGCCCCAAGAGACCCAGTACTTC.

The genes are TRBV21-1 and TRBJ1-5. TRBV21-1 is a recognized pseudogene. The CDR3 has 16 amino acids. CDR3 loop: CASTHPDPSSNQPQHF. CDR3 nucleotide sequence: TGTGCCAGCACCCACCCTGACCCCTCTAGCAATCAGCCCCAGCATTTT.

The CDR3 DNA reads as TGTGCCAGCAGCTTATCCGGGACAGGGGTCCTCAATGAGCAGTTCTTC. This codes for CASSLSGTGVLNEQFF. The gene calls are TRBV7-2 and TRBJ2-1; 10 nucleotides line up with TRBD1. With 2 bases clipped from V and 6 bases from J, the junction kept 7 bases outside the gene matches. This CDR3 region has 16 residues. Germline V gives CDR1 SGHTA, CDR2 FQGNSA.

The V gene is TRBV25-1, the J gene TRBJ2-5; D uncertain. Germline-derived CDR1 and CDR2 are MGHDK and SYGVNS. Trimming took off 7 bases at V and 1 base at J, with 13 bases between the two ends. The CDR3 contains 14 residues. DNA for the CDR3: TGTGCCAGCACCACCCAAGGCCTCCAAGAGACCCAGTACTTC. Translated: CASTTQGLQETQYF.

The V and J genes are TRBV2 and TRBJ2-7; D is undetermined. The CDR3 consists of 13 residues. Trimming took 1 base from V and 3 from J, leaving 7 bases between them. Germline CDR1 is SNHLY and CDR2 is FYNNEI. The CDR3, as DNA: TGTGCCAGCAGTGAAGAACCGCACTACGAGCAGTACTTC. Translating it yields CASSEEPHYEQYF.

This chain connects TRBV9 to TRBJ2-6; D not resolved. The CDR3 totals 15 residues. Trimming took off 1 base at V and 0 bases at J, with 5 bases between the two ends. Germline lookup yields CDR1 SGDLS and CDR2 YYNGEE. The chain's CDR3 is CASSVSLSGANVLTF. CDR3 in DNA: TGTGCCAGCAGCGTATCCCTCTCTGGGGCCAACGTCCTGACTTTC.

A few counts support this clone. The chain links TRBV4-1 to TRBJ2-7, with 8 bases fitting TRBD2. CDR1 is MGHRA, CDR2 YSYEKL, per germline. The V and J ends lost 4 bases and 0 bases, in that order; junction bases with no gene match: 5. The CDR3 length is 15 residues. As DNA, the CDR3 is TGCGCCAGCAGCCCTGTTAGCGGGGCCTCCTACGAGCAGTACTTC. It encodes CASSPVSGASYEQYF.

The CDR3 DNA is TGTGCCAGCAGCCCCGGACAGGGTAGAACTTCTGGGGCCAACGTCCTGACTTTC. Protein: CASSPGQGRTSGANVLTF. This chain connects TRBV7-9 to TRBJ2-6; 8 nucleotides align to TRBD1. V was clipped by 5 bases and J by 1 base; unmatched bases: 10. This CDR3 is built from 18 residues. Germline CDR1 reads SEHNR; CDR2 reads FQNEAQ (reference sequence).

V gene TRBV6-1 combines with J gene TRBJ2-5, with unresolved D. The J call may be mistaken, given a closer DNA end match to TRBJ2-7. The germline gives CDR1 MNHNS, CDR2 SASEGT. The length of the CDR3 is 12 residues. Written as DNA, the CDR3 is TGTGCCAGCAGTGAAGGGCAGTACGAGCAGTACTTC. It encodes CASSEGQYEQYF.

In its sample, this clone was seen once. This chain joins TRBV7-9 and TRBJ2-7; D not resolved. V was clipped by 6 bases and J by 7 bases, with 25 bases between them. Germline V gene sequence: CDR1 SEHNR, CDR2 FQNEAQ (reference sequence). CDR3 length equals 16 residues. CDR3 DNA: TGTGCCAGCAGTTCCCCTCGCTCGATTCTGTTGGGAGAGCAGTACTTC. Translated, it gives CASSSPRSILLGEQYF.

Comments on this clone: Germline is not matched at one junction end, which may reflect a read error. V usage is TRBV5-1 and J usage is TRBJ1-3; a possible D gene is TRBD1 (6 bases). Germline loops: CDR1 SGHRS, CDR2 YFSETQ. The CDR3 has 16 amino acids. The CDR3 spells CASSLGFGQGPGISIF. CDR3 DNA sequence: TGCGCCAGCAGCTTGGGATTCGGGCAGGGGCCCGGAATTAGTATTTTT. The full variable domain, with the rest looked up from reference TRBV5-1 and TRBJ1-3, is KAGVTQTPRYLIKTRGQQVTLSCSPISGHRSVSWYQQTPGQGLQFLFEYFSETQRNKGNFPGRFSGRQFSNSRSEMNVSTLELGDSALYLCASSLGFGQGPGISIFGEGSWLTVV.

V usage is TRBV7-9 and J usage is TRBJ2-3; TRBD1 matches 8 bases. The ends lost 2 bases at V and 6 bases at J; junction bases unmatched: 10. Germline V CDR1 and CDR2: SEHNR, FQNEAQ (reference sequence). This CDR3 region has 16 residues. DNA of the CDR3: TGTGCCAGCAGCTTATCGCCCAGGGGGCAGACGGATACGCAGTATTTT. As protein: CASSLSPRGQTDTQYF.

In nucleotides, the CDR3 is TGTGCCAGTAGTATAACGGCGAACACCGGGGAGCTGTTTTTT. Its translation: CASSITANTGELFF. The gene calls are TRBV19 and TRBJ2-2, with D hard to call. Trimming cost V 2 bases and J 0 bases, with 4 bases left between them. The germline gives CDR1 LNHDA, CDR2 SQIVND (reference sequence). The CDR3 loop spans 14 amino acids.

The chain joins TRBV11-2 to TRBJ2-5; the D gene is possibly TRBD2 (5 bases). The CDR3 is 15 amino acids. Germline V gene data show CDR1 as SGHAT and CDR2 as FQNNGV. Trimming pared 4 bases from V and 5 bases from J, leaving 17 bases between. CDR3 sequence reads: CASSSSGYSRETQYF. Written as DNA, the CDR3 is TGTGCCAGCAGCTCCAGCGGCTATAGTAGGGAGACCCAGTACTTC.

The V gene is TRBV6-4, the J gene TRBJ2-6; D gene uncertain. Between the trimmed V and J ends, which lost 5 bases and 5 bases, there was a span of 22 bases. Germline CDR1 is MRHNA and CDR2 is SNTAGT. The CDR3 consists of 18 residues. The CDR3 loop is CASSSRNTRQSRANVLTF. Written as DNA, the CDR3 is TGTGCCAGCAGTTCGCGTAACACACGACAAAGTCGGGCCAACGTCCTGACTTTC.

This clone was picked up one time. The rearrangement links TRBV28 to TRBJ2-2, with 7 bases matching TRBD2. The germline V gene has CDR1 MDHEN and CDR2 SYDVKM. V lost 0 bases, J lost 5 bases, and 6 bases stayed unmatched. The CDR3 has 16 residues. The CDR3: CASSLWGGSLTGELFF. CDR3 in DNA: TGTGCCAGCAGTTTATGGGGCGGGAGCTTGACCGGGGAGCTGTTTTTT.

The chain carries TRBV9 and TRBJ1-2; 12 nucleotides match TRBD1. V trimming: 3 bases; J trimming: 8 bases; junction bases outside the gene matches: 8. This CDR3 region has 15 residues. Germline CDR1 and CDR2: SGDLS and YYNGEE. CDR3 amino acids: CASSAGTGGAWGYTF. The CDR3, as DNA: TGTGCCAGCAGCGCCGGGACAGGGGGCGCTTGGGGCTACACCTTC. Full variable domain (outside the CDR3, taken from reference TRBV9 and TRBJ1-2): DSGVTQTPKHLITATGQRVTLRCSPRSGDLSVYWYQQSLDQGLQFLIQYYNGEERAKGNILERFSAQQFPDLHSELNLSSLELGDSALYFCASSAGTGGAWGYTFGSGTRLTVV.

CDR3 loop: CASTQALGTQYF. CDR3 sequence (DNA): TGTGCCAGCACCCAAGCCTTGGGTACGCAGTATTTT. The genes are TRBV2 and TRBJ2-3; D unresolved. With 7 bases removed from V and 8 bases from J, the gap between germline ends came to 13 bases. CDR1 and CDR2 (germline): SNHLY, FYNNEI. The CDR3 loop spans 12 amino acids.

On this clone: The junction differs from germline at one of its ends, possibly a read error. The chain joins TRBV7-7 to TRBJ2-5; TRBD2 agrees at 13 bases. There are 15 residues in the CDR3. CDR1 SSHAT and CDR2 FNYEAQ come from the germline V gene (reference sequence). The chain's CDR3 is CASSPPLAGGETQYF. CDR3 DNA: TGTGCTAGCAGCCCACCACTAGCGGGAGGGGAGACCCAGTACTTC.

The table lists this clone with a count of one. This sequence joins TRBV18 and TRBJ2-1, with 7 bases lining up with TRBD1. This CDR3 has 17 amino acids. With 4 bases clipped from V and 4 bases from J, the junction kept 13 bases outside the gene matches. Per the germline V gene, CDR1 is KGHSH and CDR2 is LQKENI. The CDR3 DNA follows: TGTGCCAGCTCACTACAGGGGACCGGCGCTCGATACAATGAGCAGTTCTTC. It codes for CASSLQGTGARYNEQFF.

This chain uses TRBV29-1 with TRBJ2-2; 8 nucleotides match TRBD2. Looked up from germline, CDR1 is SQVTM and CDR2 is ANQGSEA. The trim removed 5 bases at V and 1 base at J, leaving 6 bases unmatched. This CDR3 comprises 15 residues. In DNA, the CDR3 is TGCAGCGTTACGTTGAGCGGGAGGAACACCGGGGAGCTGTTTTTT. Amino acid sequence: CSVTLSGRNTGELFF.

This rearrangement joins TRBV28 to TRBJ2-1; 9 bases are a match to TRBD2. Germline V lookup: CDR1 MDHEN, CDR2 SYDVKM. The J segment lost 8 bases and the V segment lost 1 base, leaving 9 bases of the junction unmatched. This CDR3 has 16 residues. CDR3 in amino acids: CASSLFAGGDIDEQFF. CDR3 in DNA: TGTGCCAGCAGTTTATTTGCGGGAGGGGACATTGATGAGCAGTTCTTC.

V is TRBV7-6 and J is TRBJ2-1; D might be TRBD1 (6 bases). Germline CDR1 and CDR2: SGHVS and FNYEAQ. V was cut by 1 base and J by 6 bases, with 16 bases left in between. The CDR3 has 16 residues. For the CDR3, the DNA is TGTGCCAGCAGCTTAGTGGGGACACCTCCTCGCAATGAGCAGTTCTTC. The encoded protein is CASSLVGTPPRNEQFF.